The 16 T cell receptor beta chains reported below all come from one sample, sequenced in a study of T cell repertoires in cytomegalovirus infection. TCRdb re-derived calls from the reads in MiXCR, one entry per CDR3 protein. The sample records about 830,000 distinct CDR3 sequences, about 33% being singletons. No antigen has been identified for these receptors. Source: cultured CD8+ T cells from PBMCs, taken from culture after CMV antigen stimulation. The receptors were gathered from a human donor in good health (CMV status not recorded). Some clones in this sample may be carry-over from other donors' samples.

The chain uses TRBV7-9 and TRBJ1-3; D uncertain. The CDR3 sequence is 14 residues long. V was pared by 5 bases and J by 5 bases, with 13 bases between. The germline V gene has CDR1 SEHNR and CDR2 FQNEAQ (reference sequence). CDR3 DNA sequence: TGTGCCAGCAGCCCCGCCCCGGGGAGAAACACCATATATTTT. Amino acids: CASSPAPGRNTIYF.

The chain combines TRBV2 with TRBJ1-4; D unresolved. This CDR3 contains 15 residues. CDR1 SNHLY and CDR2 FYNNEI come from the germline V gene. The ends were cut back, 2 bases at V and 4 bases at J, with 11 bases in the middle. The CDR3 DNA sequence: TGTGCCAGCAGTGAAACGGCAGCGGTTAATGAAAAACTGTTTTTT. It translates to CASSETAAVNEKLFF.

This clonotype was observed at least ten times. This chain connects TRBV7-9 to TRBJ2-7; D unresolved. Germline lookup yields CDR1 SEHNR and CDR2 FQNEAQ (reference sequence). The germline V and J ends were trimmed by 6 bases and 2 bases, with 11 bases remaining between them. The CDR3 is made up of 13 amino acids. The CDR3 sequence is CASRPDVTYEQYF. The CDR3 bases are TGTGCCAGCAGGCCTGACGTTACCTACGAGCAGTACTTC.

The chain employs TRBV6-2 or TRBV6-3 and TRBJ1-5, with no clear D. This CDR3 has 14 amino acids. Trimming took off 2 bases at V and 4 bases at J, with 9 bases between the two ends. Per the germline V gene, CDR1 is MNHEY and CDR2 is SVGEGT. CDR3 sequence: CASSYPGENQPQHF. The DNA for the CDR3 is TGTGCCAGCAGTTACCCTGGGGAGAATCAGCCCCAGCATTTT.

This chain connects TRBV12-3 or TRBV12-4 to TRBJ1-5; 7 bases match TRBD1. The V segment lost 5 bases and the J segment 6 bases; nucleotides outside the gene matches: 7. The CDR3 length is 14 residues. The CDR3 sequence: CASSGTVRVQPQHF. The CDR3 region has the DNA TGTGCCAGCAGTGGGACAGTTAGGGTTCAGCCCCAGCATTTT.

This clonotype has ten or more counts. The chain's CDR3 is CASSIFSMSGNSPLHF. In DNA, the CDR3 is TGTGCCAGTAGTATATTTTCGATGTCGGGGAATTCACCCCTCCACTTT. The V call is TRBV19, the J call TRBJ1-6; D gene uncertain. Germline CDR1 reads LNHDA; CDR2 reads SQIVND (reference sequence). The CDR3 spans 16 residues. Trimming shortened V by 2 bases and J by 7 bases, and 15 bases separated the two germline ends.

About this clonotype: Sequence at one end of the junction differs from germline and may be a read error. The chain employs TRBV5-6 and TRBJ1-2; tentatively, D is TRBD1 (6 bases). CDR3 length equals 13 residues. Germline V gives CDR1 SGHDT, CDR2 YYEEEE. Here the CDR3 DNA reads TGTGTCAGCGAACGGTCAGGGGCCTATGGCTACACCTTC. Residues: CVSERSGAYGYTF.

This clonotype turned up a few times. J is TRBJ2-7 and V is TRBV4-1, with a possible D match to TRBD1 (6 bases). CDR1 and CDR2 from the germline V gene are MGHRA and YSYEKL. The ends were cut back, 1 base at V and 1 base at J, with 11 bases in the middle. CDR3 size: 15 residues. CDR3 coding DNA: TGCGCCAGCAGCCAAGGGGGGCACCGGTCCTACGAGCAGTACTTC. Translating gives CASSQGGHRSYEQYF.

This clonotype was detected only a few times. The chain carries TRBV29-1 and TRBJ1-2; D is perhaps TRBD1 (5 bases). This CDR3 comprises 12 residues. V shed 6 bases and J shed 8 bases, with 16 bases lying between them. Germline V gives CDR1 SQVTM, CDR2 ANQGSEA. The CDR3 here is CSVLVRGGGYTF. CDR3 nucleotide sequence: TGCAGCGTGTTGGTGAGGGGTGGCGGCTACACCTTC.

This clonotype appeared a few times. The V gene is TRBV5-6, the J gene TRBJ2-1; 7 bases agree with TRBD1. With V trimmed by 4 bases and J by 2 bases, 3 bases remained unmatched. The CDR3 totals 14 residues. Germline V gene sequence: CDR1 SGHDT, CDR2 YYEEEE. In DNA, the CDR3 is TGTGCCAGCAGCGAGGACAGGCCCTACAATGAGCAGTTCTTC. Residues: CASSEDRPYNEQFF.

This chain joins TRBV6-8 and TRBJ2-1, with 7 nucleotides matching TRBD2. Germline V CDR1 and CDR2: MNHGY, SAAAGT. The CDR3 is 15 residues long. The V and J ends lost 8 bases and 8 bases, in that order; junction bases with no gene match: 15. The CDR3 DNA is TGTGCCAGCTCCCCGGTGGGGGAGGGGATCGATGAGCAGTTCTTC. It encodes CASSPVGEGIDEQFF.

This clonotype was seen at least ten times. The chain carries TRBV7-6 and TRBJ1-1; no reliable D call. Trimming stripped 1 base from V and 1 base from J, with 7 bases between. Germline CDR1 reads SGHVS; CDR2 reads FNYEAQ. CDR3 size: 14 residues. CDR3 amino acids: CASSLEAGNTEAFF. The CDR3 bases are TGTGCCAGCAGCTTAGAGGCAGGGAACACTGAAGCTTTCTTT. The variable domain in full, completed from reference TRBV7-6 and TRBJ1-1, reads GAGVSQSPRYKVTKRGQDVALRCDPISGHVSLYWYRQALGQGPEFLTYFNYEAQQDKSGLPNDRFSAERPEGSISTLTIQRTEQRDSAMYRCASSLEAGNTEAFFGQGTRLTVV.

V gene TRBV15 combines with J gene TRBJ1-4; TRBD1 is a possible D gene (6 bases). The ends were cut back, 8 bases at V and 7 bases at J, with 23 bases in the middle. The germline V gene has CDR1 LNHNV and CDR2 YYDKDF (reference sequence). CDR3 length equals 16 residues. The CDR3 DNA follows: TGTGCCACCCGCCACGGCGCGGGGGCTCAGGGTGAAAAACTGTTTTTT. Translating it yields CATRHGAGAQGEKLFF.

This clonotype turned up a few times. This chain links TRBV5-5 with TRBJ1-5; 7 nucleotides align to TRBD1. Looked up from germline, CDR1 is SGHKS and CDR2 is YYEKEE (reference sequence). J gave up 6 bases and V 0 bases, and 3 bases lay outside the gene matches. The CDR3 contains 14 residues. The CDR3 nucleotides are TGTGCCAGCAGCTTGGAGAGGGGGCGTCAGCCCCAGCATTTT. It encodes CASSLERGRQPQHF.

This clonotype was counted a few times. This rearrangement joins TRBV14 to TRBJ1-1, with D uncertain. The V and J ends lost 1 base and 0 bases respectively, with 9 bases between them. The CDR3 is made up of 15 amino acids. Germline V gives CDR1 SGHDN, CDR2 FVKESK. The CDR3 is CASSQAGRLNTEAFF. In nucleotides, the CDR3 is TGTGCCAGCAGCCAAGCCGGGAGACTGAACACTGAAGCTTTCTTT. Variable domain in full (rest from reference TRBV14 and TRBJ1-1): EAGVTQFPSHSVIEKGQTVTLRCDPISGHDNLYWYRRVMGKEIKFLLHFVKESKQDESGMPNNRFLAERTGGTYSTLKVQPAELEDSGVYFCASSQAGRLNTEAFFGQGTRLTVV.

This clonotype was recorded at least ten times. This CDR3 is CASSFSSGGPRDIQYF. CDR3 bases: TGTGCCAGCAGCTTTTCTAGCGGGGGGCCGAGAGATATTCAGTACTTC. The chain carries TRBV7-6 and TRBJ2-4; the match to TRBD2 covers 11 bases. After removal of 3 bases from V and 10 bases from J, the junction contained 11 bases not matched to a gene. CDR1 SGHVS and CDR2 FNYEAQ come from the germline V gene. CDR3 size: 16 residues.